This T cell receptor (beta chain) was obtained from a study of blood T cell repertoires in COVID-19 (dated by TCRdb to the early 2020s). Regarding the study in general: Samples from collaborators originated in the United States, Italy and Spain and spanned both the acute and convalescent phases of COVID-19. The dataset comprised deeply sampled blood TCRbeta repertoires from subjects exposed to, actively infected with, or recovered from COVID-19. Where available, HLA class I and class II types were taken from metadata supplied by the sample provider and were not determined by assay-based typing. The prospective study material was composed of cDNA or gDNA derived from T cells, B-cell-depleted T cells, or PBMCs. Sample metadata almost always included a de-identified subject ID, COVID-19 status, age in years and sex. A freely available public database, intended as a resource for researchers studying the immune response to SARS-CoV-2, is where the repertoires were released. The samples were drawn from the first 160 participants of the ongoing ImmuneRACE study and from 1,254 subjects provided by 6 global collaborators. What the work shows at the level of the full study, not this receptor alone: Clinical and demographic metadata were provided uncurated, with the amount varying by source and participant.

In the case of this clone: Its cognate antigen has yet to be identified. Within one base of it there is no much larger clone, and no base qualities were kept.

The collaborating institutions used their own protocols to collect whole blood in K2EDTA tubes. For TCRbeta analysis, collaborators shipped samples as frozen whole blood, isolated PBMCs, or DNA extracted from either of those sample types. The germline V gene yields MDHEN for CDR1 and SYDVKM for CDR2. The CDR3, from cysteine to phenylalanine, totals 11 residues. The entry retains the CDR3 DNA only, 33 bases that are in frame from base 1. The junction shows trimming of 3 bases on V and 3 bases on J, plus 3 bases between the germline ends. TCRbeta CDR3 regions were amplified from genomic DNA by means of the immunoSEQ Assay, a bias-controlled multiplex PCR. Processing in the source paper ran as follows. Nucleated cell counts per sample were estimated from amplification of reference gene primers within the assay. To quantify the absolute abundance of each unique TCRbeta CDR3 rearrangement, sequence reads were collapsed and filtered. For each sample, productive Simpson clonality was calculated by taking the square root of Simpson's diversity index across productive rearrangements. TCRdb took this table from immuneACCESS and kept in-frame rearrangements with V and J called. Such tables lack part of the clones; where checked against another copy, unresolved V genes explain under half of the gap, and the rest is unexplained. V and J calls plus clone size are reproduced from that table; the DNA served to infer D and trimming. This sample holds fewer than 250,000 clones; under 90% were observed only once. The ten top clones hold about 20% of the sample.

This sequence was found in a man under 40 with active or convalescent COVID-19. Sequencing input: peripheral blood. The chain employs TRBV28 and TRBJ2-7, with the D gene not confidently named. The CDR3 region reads CASSFLYEQYF. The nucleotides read TGTGCCAGCAGTTTCCTCTACGAGCAGTACTTC.